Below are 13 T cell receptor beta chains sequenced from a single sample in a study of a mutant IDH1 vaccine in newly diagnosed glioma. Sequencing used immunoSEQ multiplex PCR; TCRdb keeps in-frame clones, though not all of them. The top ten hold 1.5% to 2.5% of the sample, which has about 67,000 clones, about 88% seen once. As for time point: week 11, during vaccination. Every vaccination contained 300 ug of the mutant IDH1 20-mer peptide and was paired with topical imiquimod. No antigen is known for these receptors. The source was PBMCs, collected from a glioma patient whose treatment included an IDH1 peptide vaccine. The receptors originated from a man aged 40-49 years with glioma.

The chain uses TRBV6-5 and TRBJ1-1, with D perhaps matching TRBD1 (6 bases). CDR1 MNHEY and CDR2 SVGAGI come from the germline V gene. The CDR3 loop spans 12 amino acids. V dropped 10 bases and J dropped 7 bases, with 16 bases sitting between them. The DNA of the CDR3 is TGTGCCATAAAGGGGGGTAGGGGTGAAGCTTTCTTT. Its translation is CAIKGGRGEAFF.

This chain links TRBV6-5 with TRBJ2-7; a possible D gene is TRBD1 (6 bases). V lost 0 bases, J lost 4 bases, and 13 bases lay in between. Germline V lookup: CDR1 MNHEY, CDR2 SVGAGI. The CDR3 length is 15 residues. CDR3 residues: CASSYSQGPWYEQYF. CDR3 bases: TGTGCCAGCAGTTACTCACAGGGTCCCTGGTACGAGCAGTACTTC.

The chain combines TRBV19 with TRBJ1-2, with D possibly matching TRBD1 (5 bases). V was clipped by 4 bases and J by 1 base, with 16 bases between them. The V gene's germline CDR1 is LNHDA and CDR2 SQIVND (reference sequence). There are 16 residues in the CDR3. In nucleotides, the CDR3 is TGTGCCAGTAGTACGCTACCCATGGACAATAACTATGGCTACACCTTC. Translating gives CASSTLPMDNNYGYTF.

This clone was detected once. CDR3 DNA sequence: TGTGCCAGCAGCTTATCTGTTGGGGGGGGTGAAAAACTGTTTTTT. Protein sequence: CASSLSVGGGEKLFF. This chain connects TRBV7-2 to TRBJ1-4; the D gene is possibly TRBD1 (5 bases). The CDR3 spans 15 residues. Germline CDR1 reads SGHTA; CDR2 reads FQGNSA. The ends were cut back, 2 bases at V and 7 bases at J, with 14 bases in the middle. Combining the CDR3 with reference TRBV7-2 and TRBJ1-4 gives the whole variable domain GAGVSQSPSNKVTEKGKDVELRCDPISGHTALYWYRQSLGQGLEFLIYFQGNSAPDKSGLPSDRFSAERTGGSVSTLTIQRTQQEDSAVYLCASSLSVGGGEKLFFGSGTQLSVL.

The CDR3, as DNA: TGTGCCAGCTCACCGGGAATGGGCCAGTGGTACAATGAGCAGTTCTTC. The encoded protein is CASSPGMGQWYNEQFF. The V and J genes are TRBV18 and TRBJ2-1; D is unresolved. This CDR3 contains 16 residues. V lost 3 bases to trimming and J lost 4 bases, with 16 bases between them. Germline V lookup: CDR1 KGHSH, CDR2 LQKENI.

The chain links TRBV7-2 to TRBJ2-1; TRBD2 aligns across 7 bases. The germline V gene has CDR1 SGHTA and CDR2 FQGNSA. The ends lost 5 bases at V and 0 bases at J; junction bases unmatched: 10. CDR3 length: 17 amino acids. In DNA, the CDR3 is TGTGCCAGCAGCACCCGGGCGGGGGTGGGCTCCTACAATGAGCAGTTCTTC. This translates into CASSTRAGVGSYNEQFF.

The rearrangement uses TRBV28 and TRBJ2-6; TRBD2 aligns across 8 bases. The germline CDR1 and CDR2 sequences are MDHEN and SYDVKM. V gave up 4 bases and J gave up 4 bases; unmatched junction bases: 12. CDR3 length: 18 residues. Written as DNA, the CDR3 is TGTGCCAGCAGTTCAAGAGGGACTAGATATTCAGGGGCCAACGTCCTGACTTTC. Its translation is CASSSRGTRYSGANVLTF.

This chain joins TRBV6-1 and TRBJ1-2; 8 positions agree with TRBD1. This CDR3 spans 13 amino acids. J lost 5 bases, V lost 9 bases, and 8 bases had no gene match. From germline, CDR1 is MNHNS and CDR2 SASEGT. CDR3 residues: CASISGTGYGYTF. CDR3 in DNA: TGTGCCAGTATTTCCGGGACAGGTTATGGCTACACCTTC.

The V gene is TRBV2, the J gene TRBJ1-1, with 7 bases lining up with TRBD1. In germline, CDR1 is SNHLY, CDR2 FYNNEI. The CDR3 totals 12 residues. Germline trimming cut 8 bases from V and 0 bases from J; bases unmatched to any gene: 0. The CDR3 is CASDRVNTEAFF. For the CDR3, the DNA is TGTGCCAGCGACAGGGTGAACACTGAAGCTTTCTTT. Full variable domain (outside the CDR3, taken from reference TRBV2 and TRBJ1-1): EPEVTQTPSHQVTQMGQEVILRCVPISNHLYFYWYRQILGQKVEFLVSFYNNEISEKSEIFDDQFSVERPDGSNFTLKIRSTKLEDSAMYFCASDRVNTEAFFGQGTRLTVV.

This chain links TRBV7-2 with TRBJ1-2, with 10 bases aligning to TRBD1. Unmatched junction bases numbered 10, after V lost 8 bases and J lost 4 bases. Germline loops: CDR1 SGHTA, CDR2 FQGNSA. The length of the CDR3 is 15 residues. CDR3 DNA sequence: TGTGCCAGCGGCCGACAGGGGGCGGCCCCCTATGGCTACACCTTC. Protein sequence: CASGRQGAAPYGYTF.

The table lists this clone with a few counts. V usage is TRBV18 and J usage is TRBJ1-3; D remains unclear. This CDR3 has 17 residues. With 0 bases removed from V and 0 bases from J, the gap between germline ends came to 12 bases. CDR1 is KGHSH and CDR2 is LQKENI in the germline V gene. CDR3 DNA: TGTGCCAGCTCACCACCGACCGGGCCTAGCTCTGGAAACACCATATATTTT. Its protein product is CASSPPTGPSSGNTIYF.

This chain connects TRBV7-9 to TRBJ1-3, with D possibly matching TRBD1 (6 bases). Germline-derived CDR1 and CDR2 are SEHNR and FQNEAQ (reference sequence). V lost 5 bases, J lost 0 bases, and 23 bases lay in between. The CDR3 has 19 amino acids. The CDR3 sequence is CASSRTTTGFKLSGNTIYF. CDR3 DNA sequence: TGTGCCAGCAGCCGAACCACTACAGGGTTTAAACTCTCTGGAAACACCATATATTTT. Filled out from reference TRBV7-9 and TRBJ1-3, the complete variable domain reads DTGVSQNPRHKITKRGQNVTFRCDPISEHNRLYWYRQTLGQGPEFLTYFQNEAQLEKSRLLSDRFSAERPKGSFSTLEIQRTEQGDSAMYLCASSRTTTGFKLSGNTIYFGEGSWLTVV.

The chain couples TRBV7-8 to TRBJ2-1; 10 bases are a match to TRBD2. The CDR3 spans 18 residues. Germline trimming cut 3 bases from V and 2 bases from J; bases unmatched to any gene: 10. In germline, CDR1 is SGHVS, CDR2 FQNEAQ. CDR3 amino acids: CASSFGSAGGHPYNEQFF. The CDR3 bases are TGTGCCAGCAGCTTCGGATCAGCGGGGGGGCATCCCTACAATGAGCAGTTCTTC. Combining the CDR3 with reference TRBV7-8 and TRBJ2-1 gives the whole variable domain GAGVSQSPRYKVAKRGQDVALRCDPISGHVSLFWYQQALGQGPEFLTYFQNEAQLDKSGLPSDRFFAERPEGSVSTLKIQRTQQEDSAVYLCASSFGSAGGHPYNEQFFGPGTRLTVL.